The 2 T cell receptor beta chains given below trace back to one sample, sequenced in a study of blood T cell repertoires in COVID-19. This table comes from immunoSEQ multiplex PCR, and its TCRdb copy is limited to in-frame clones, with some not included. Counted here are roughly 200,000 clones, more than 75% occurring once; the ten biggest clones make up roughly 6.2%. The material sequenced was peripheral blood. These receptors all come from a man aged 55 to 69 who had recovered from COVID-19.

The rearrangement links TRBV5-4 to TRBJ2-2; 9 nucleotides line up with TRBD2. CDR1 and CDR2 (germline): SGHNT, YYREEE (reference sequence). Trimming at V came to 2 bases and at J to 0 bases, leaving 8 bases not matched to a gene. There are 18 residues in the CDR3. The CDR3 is CASSFFAGGIANTGELFF. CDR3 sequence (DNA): TGTGCCAGCAGCTTTTTCGCGGGAGGGATCGCGAACACCGGGGAGCTGTTTTTT.

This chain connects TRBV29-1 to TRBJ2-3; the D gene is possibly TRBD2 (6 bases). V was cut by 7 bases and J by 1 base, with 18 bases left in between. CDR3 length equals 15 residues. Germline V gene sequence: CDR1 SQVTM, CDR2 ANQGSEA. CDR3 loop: CSAMRGSGGTDTQYF. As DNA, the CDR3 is TGCAGCGCTATGAGAGGGTCGGGAGGCACAGATACGCAGTATTTT.